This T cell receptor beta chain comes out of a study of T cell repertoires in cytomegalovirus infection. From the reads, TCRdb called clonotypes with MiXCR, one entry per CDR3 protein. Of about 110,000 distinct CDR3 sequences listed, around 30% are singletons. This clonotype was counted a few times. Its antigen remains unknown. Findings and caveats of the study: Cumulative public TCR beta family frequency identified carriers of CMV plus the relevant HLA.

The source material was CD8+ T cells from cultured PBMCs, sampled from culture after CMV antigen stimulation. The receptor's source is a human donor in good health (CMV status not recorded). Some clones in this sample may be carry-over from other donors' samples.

The CDR3 coding sequence is TGTGCCAGCAGTCTCCAGGGAGACGAGCAGTACTTC. It specifies CASSLQGDEQYF. This chain connects TRBV12-3 or TRBV12-4 to TRBJ2-7, with D tentatively TRBD1 or TRBD2 (5 bases each). Trimming pared 5 bases from V and 5 bases from J, leaving 10 bases between. This CDR3 spans 12 amino acids.